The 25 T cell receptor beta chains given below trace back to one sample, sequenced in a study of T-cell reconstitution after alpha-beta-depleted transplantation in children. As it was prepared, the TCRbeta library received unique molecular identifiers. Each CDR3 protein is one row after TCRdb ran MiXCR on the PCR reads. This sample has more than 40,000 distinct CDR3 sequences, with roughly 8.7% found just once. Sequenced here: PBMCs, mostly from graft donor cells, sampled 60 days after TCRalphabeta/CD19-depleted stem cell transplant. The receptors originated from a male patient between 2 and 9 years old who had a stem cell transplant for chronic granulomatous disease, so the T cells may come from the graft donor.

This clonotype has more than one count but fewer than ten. Here the CDR3 reads CATGMPYNEQFF. For the CDR3, the DNA is TGTGCCACGGGCATGCCCTACAATGAGCAGTTCTTC. The genes are TRBV19 and TRBJ2-1; D ambiguous. The CDR3 is 12 amino acids. V lost 10 bases and J lost 2, with 9 bases in between. Germline assignment: CDR1 LNHDA and CDR2 SQIVND (reference sequence).

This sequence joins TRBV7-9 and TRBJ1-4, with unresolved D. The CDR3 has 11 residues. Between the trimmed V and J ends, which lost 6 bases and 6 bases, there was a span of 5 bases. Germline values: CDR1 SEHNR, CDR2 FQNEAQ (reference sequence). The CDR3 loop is CASRGDEKLFF. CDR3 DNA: TGTGCCAGCAGGGGAGATGAAAAACTGTTTTTT.

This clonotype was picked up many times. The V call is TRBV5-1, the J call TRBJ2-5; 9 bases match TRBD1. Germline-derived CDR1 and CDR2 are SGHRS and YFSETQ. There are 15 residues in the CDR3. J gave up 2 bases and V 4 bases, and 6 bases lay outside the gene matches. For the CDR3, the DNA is TGCGCCAGCAGCAAACCCGGGACAGGGCAAGAGACCCAGTACTTC. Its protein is CASSKPGTGQETQYF.

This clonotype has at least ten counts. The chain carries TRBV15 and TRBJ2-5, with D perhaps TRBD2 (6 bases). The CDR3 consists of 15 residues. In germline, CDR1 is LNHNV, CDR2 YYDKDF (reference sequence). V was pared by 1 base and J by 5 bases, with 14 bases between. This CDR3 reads CATSRGPAGEETQYF. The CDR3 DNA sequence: TGTGCCACCAGCAGAGGTCCAGCGGGCGAGGAGACCCAGTACTTC. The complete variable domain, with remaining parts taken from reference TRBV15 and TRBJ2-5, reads DAMVIQNPRYQVTQFGKPVTLSCSQTLNHNVMYWYQQKSSQAPKLLFHYYDKDFNNEADTPDNFQSRRPNTSFCFLDIRSPGLGDTAMYLCATSRGPAGEETQYFGPGTRLLVL.

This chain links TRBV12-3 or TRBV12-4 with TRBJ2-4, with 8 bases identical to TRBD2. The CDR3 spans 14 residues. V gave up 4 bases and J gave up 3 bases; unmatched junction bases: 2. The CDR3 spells CASSSGLGKNIQYF. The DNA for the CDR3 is TGTGCCAGCAGTTCGGGACTAGGCAAAAACATTCAGTACTTC.

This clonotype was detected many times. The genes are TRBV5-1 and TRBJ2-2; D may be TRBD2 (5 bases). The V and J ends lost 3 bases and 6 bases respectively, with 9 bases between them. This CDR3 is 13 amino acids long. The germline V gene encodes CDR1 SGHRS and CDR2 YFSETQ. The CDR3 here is CASSSPGSGELFF. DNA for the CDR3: TGCGCCAGCAGCTCCCCGGGGTCCGGGGAGCTGTTTTTT. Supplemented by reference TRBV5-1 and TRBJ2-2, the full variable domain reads KAGVTQTPRYLIKTRGQQVTLSCSPISGHRSVSWYQQTPGQGLQFLFEYFSETQRNKGNFPGRFSGRQFSNSRSEMNVSTLELGDSALYLCASSSPGSGELFFGEGSRLTVL.

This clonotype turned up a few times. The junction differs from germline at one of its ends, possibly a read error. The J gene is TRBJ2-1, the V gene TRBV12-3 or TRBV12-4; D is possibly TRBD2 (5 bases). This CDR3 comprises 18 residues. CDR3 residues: CACSPEGAQPFSYNEQFF. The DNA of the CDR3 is TGTGCCTGCAGCCCCGAGGGAGCCCAGCCTTTCTCCTACAATGAGCAGTTCTTC.

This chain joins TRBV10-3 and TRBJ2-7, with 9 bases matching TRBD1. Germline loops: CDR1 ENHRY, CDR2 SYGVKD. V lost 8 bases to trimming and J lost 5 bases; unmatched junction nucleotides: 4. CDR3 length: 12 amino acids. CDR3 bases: TGTGCCATCCGGGACAGGGTAGACGAGCAGTACTTC. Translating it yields CAIRDRVDEQYF.

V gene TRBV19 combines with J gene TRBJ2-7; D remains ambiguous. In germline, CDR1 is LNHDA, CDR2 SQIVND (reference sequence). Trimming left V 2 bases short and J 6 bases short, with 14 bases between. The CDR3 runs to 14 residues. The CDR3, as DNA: TGTGCCAGTAGTATAACACACGGATTCGGCGAGCAGTACTTC. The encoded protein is CASSITHGFGEQYF.

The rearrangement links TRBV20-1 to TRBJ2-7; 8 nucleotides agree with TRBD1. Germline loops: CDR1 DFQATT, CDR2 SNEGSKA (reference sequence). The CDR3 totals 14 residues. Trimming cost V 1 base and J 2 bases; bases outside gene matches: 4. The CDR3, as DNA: TGCAGTGCTAGAGGAGGACAGGGCCCCTACGAGCAGTACTTC. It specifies CSARGGQGPYEQYF.

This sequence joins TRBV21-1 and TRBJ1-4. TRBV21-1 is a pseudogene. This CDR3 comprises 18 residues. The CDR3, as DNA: TGTGCCAGCAGCAAAGCGTACAAGGGGTTAGCGACTAATGAAAAACTGTTTTTT. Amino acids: CASSKAYKGLATNEKLFF.

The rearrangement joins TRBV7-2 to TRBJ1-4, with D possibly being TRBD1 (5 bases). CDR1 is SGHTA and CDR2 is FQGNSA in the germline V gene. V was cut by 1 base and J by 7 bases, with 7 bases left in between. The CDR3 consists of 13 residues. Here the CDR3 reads CASSLERGEKLFF. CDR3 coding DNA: TGTGCCAGCAGCTTAGAAAGGGGTGAAAAACTGTTTTTT.

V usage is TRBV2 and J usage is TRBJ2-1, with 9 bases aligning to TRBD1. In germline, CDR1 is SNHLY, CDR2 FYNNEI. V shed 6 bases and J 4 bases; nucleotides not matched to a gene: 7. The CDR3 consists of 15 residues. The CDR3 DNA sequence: TGTGCCAGCAGCAAACAGGGGGCCTCTTACAATGAGCAGTTCTTC. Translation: CASSKQGASYNEQFF.

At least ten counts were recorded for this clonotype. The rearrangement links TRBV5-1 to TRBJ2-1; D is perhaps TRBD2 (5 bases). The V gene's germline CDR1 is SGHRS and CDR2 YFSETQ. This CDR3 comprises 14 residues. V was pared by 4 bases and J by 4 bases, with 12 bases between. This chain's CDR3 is CASSTTSSYNEQFF. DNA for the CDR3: TGCGCCAGCAGCACTACTAGTTCATACAATGAGCAGTTCTTC.

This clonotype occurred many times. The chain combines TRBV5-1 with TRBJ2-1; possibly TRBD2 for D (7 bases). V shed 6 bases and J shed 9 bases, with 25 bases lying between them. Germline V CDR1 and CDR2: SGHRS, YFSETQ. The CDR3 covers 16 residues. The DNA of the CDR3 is TGCGCCAGCACCCTTGGAGGCGGGGGCGGAGTGGGTGAGCAGTTCTTC. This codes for CASTLGGGGGVGEQFF. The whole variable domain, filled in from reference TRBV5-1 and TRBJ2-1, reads KAGVTQTPRYLIKTRGQQVTLSCSPISGHRSVSWYQQTPGQGLQFLFEYFSETQRNKGNFPGRFSGRQFSNSRSEMNVSTLELGDSALYLCASTLGGGGGVGEQFFGPGTRLTVL.

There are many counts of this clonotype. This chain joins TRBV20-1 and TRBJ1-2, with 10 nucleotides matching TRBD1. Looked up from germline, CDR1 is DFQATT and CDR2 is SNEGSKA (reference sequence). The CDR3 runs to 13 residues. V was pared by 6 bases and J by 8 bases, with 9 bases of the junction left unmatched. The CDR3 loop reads CSARDRGIGGYTF. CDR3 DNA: TGCAGTGCAAGGGACAGGGGAATAGGAGGCTACACCTTC.

The CDR3 sequence: CASSQDNGDRGDTEAFF. In nucleotides, the CDR3 is TGTGCCAGCAGCCAAGATAATGGGGACAGGGGGGACACTGAAGCTTTCTTT. The V gene is TRBV3-1, the J gene TRBJ1-1; 11 nucleotides agree with TRBD1. This CDR3 contains 17 residues. Germline V gives CDR1 LGHDT, CDR2 YNNKEL (reference sequence). J lost 3 bases, V lost 0 bases, and 6 bases had no gene match.

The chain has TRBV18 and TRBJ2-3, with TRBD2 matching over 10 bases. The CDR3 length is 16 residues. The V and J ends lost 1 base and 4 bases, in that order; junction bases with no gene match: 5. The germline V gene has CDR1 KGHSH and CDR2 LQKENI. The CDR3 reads CASSPLLAGVADTQYF. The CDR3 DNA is TGTGCCAGCTCACCACTTCTAGCGGGAGTGGCAGATACGCAGTATTTT.

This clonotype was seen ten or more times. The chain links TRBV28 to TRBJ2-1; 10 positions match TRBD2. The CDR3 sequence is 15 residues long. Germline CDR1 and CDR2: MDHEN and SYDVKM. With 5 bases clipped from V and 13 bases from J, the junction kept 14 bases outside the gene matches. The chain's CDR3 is CASSPRWTSGLSQFF. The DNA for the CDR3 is TGTGCCAGCAGTCCTCGCTGGACTAGCGGTCTAAGCCAGTTCTTC.

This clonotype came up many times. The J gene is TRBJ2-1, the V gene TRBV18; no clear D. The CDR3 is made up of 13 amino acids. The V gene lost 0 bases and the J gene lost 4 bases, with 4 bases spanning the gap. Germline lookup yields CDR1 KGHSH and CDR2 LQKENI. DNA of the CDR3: TGTGCCAGCTCACCACCGAGATACAATGAGCAGTTCTTC. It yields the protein CASSPPRYNEQFF.

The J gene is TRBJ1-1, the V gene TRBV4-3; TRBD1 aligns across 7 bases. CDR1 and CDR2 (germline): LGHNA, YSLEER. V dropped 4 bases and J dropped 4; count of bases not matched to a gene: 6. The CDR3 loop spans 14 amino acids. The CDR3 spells CASSRQGRVTEAFF. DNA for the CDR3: TGCGCCAGCAGCCGACAGGGTAGGGTCACTGAAGCTTTCTTT.

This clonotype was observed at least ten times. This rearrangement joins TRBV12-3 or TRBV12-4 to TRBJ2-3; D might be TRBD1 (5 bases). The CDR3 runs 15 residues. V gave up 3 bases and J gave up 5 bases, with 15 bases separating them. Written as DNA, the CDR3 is TGTGCCAGCAGTTTTGTGGGTCTTAGGGGAGATACGCAGTATTTT. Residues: CASSFVGLRGDTQYF.

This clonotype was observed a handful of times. The CDR3 sequence is CASSSDVGEQFF. In nucleotides, the CDR3 is TGCGCCAGCAGCTCGGATGTAGGTGAGCAGTTCTTC. The chain combines TRBV5-1 with TRBJ2-1; D gene ambiguous. Germline V gene sequence: CDR1 SGHRS, CDR2 YFSETQ. This CDR3 is 12 amino acids long. Trimming removed 3 bases from V and 9 bases from J, with 10 bases in between.

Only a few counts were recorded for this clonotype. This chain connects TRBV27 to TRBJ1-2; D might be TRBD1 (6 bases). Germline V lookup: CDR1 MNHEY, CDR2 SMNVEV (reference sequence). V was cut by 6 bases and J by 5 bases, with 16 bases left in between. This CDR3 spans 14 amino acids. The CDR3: CASSYRGHGYGYTF. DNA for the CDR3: TGTGCCAGCAGCTATCGGGGGCACGGATATGGCTACACCTTC.

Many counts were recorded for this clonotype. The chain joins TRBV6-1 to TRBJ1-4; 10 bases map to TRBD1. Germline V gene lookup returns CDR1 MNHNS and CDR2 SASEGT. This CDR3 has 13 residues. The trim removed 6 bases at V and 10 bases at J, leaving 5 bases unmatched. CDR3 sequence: CASRTGQGRKLFF. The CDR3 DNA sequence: TGTGCCAGCAGAACGGGACAGGGGAGAAAACTGTTTTTT.